The clone carrying this T cell receptor beta chain was observed many times. This entry comes from a study of identical twins. Trimming removed 3 bases at V and 0 bases at J, with 5 bases between. The CDR3 totals 13 residues. TCRdb redid the calling of the 5' RACE reads with MiXCR, one entry per CDR3 protein. Here the sample spans hundreds of thousands of distinct CDR3 sequences, approximately 22% being singletons. The sample was also reused in another study, on T cells expressing NK-cell markers.

Input material: PBMCs. The clonotype was recovered from a woman younger than 30 in good health. The chain is built from TRBV12-3 or TRBV12-4 and TRBJ1-1; D not certain. For the CDR3, the DNA is TGTGCCAGCAGTTTTAGTCTGAACACTGAAGCTTTCTTT. Amino acid sequence: CASSFSLNTEAFF.